Below are 9 T cell receptor beta chains sequenced from a single sample in a study of T cells after yellow fever vaccination. TCRdb re-derived calls from the 5' RACE reads in MiXCR, one entry per CDR3 protein. The repertoire has about 340,000 distinct CDR3 sequences, about 4% of them found once; the top ten carry 20% to 25%. Here the sequenced sample was PBMCs, taken 5 days after the yellow fever booster vaccination. These receptors were obtained from a man aged 18 to 30 who received the YFV17D yellow fever vaccine.

This clonotype was detected a few times. The rearrangement links TRBV7-2 to TRBJ2-7; 8 nucleotides match TRBD1. Germline V lookup: CDR1 SGHTA, CDR2 FQGNSA. The CDR3 runs 13 residues. The ends lost 5 bases at V and 6 bases at J; junction bases unmatched: 6. Written as DNA, the CDR3 is TGTGCCAGCAGCACCGGACAGGGACGCGAGCAGTACGTC. Protein product: CASSTGQGREQYV.

This clonotype was picked up many times. This sequence joins TRBV7-2 and TRBJ2-7; 7 bases are shared with TRBD2. Trimming cost V 3 bases and J 2 bases; bases outside gene matches: 4. The CDR3 runs 14 residues. Germline values: CDR1 SGHTA, CDR2 FQGNSA. CDR3 amino acids: CASSFESGAYEQYF. Here the CDR3 DNA reads TGTGCCAGCAGCTTCGAAAGCGGGGCCTACGAGCAGTACTTC.

In its sample, this clonotype was seen many times. The J gene is TRBJ2-3, the V gene TRBV7-2, with a weak D call TRBD2 (6 bases). The CDR3 contains 15 residues. Per germline, CDR1 SGHTA and CDR2 FQGNSA. The V end was cut by 5 bases, the J end by 0 bases, with 12 bases between. CDR3 nucleotides: TGTGCCAGCAGCAGAAGCGGGCTTAGCACAGATACGCAGTATTTT. This sequence encodes CASSRSGLSTDTQYF.

This clonotype was seen a handful of times. The chain links TRBV6-5 to TRBJ1-2; 9 bases line up with TRBD1. The CDR3 has 16 residues. J gave up 3 bases and V 5 bases, and 10 bases lay outside the gene matches. Per the germline V gene, CDR1 is MNHEY and CDR2 is SVGAGI. In nucleotides, the CDR3 is TGTGCCAGCAGTCCCCGGACAGGGGAAAGGGACTATGGCTACACCTTC. Protein product: CASSPRTGERDYGYTF.

This clonotype was observed a few times. V gene TRBV10-2 combines with J gene TRBJ2-7; 10 nucleotides align to TRBD1. The CDR3 is 13 residues long. Germline trimming cut 7 bases from V and 2 bases from J; bases unmatched to any gene: 2. Germline loops: CDR1 WSHSY, CDR2 SAAADI. CDR3 sequence (DNA): TGCGCCAGCAAGGGACAGGGGACCTACGAGCAGTACTTC. It translates to CASKGQGTYEQYF.

Only a few counts were recorded for this clonotype. The chain links TRBV6-9 to TRBJ2-7; no firm D call. The CDR3 has 11 residues. V lost 4 bases, J lost 4 bases, and 5 bases lay in between. Germline loops: CDR1 MNHGY, CDR2 SVAAGI. CDR3 residues: CASSFRYEQYV. The CDR3 DNA is TGTGCCAGCAGTTTTCGGTACGAGCAGTACGTC.

This clonotype was seen more than once but under ten times. This rearrangement joins TRBV2 to TRBJ1-2, with D possibly matching TRBD1 (6 bases). The germline V gene has CDR1 SNHLY and CDR2 FYNNEI. The CDR3 is 15 amino acids. Trimming pared 1 base from V and 1 base from J, leaving 10 bases between. In DNA form, the CDR3 reads TGTGCCAGCAGTGAAGAAGGGGGAGTTAACTATGGCTACACCTTC. It is translated as CASSEEGGVNYGYTF.

This clonotype appeared many times. CDR3 DNA sequence: TGTGCCAGCAGTTTACTAGGGGCTGGAAACACCATATATTTT. It encodes CASSLLGAGNTIYF. The genes are TRBV27 and TRBJ1-3, with D possibly matching TRBD1 (5 bases). The CDR3 extends over 14 amino acids. Germline V gene data show CDR1 as MNHEY and CDR2 as SMNVEV (reference sequence). Trimming shortened V by 2 bases and J by 2 bases, and 7 bases separated the two germline ends.

The chain is built from TRBV5-1 and TRBJ1-6; 10 nucleotides match TRBD1. The trim removed 3 bases at V and 10 bases at J, leaving 4 bases unmatched. Germline V lookup: CDR1 SGHRS, CDR2 YFSETQ. The CDR3 length is 14 residues. In nucleotides, the CDR3 is TGCGCCAGCAGCTCAGGACAGGGGGAGTCACCCCTCCACTTT. It translates to CASSSGQGESPLHF.